The sequence of this T cell receptor (beta chain) was determined in a study of cytomegalovirus exposure and HLA in healthy donors (dated by TCRdb to 2017 to 2019). The study in broad terms: An earlier analysis of around 600 of the donors reported 250 to 300 Gb of sequence data and 120 million or so unique TCR beta sequences from about 179 million T cells. An early release covering just under 650 HLA-typed donors comprised 300 to 350 gigabases of sequencing data and approximately 85 million unique TCR sequences. Of the approximately 400 genotyped donors, 65% to 90% were placed in the genetic ancestry cluster associated with self-reported Caucasian donors. The aim of the study was to test whether cataloging public T cell receptors could identify signatures of past pathogen exposure. The T cell repertoires of about 700 subjects were profiled by immunosequencing and related to cytomegalovirus serostatus. Besides the first cohort of some 670 subjects, a separate validation cohort made up of about 120 different subjects was used. To predict cytomegalovirus infection status, the study combined high-throughput TCR immunosequencing, statistical association of individual TCRs with disease status, and machine learning. A later analysis re-examined previously published TCR beta repertoires from about 700 donors and added high-resolution HLA genotyping to investigate patterns of TCR occurrence. The later analysis used no new phenotypic data to find candidate immune exposures, relying instead on TCR beta sequences and their occurrence across donors. An earlier analysis of fewer than 700 of the donors applied high-throughput TCR beta sequencing to assess whether each TCR beta V gene segment acted as functional or pseudogenic. Alongside the repertoire data, information on donor age, sex, ethnicity and CMV serostatus was compiled. A later genetic analysis took genome-wide SNP genotypes for about 55% of the 666 donors and used that subset as a discovery cohort. Every repertoire in the discovery cohort had been generated on one and the same sequencing platform. Both class I and class II loci were covered by HLA typing, at four-digit resolution. Typing coverage varied by locus: about 620-630 donors for A, B, C, DRB1 and DQB1; roughly 520 for DQA1; more than 600 for DPA1; about 450 for DPB1. Several DR-DQ haplotypes were handled as single units for association and clustering because linkage in the cohort was strong. Among a few hundred genotyped donors of the cohort, an average of about 240,000 unique TCR beta nucleotide sequences were sequenced per donor, approximately 20% of them non-productive. Broader findings and caveats from the paper: The 87-base-pair reads could not distinguish some IMGT-functional V segments, including TRBV6-2 and TRBV6-3, so those segments were excluded. In vitro tests confirmed that a few of the cytomegalovirus-associated TCR beta chains recognize cytomegalovirus antigens. Presence/absence analyses assumed roughly uniform sequencing depth across donors, an assumption that may not hold. Because HLA typing was missing for some donors at each locus, association tests included only the typed subset. In a later analysis, most CMV-associated TCR beta chains were found to appear HLA-restricted, with HLA associations seemingly driven largely by CMV exposure. According to a later genetic analysis, donors in an Asian-associated ancestry cluster had fewer N-insertions in productive TCRs than the approximately 630-donor mean. According to a later analysis, TCR association rates differed among HLA loci, with DRB1 alleles showing the most associated TCRs and HLA-C alleles showing the fewest. In the study, some 160 TCR beta chains were listed as associated with cytomegalovirus. Compared with equally common non-associated chains, HLA-associated TCR beta chains in a later analysis were more clonally expanded and had lower generation probabilities. Linkage disequilibrium might explain the correlated functional status among segregating V segments, but an unknown experimental factor could not be excluded. Most TCR sequences were observed very rarely across donors, whereas some public TCRs were present in many individuals. A group of highly shared sequence variants was considered likely to be a technical artifact of the sequencing pipeline. The classifier was reported to diagnose cytomegalovirus status with high specificity and sensitivity in both the original cohort and the validation cohort. When HLA alleles, especially DR and DQ, strongly co-occurred, TCR associations were difficult to assign to individual alleles. According to a later analysis, parvovirus B19, influenza, CMV and Epstein-Barr virus appeared linked to several top co-occurrence clusters. According to the authors, the approach could potentially be generalized to other disease states and immunological phenotypes. A further reported finding was that TCR beta sequences accurately predicted the HLA-A and HLA-B alleles for most subjects in the first cohort. Because counts were too low, 15 to 20 rarely observed V segments, including chromosome 9 orphons, were excluded from the earlier analysis of 587 of the donors. In an earlier analysis of around 500 of the donors, most TCR beta V segments appeared in productive rearrangements about 87% or about 30% of the time, broadly matching IMGT annotations. Immune exposure information for the cohort was limited to CMV serostatus. Only TCR beta chains were sequenced in this cohort, and the absence of alpha or paired-chain data limited detectable features. An association between a missense DCLRE1C variant and V-gene and J-gene trimming of TCR beta chains was found in a later genetic analysis and replicated in an independent cohort. Specific HLA alleles were associated with over 15,000 TCR beta sequences at a false discovery rate of 0.05 in a later analysis.

The cohort consisted of 600 or so healthy bone marrow donors. At the time of sampling, all cohort members were nominally healthy, though unrecorded immune exposures were likely present. The donor tested CMV seronegative and was one of the 352 seronegative cohort members. A peripheral blood sample was collected from each donor, and TCR beta sequencing was performed on peripheral blood mononuclear cells. The Qiagen DNeasy Blood Extraction Kit was used to extract genomic DNA from the blood cell samples. The library was made by the immunoSEQ multiplex PCR assay. A mixture of 60 forward primers for TCR Vbeta segments and 13 reverse primers for TCR Jbeta segments was used in the multiplex PCR. A multiplex PCR assay on genomic DNA amplified the CDR3 region of rearranged TCR beta genes. On the Illumina HiSeq System, the amplified TCR beta libraries were sequenced as 87-base-pair reads. The paper's data handling went like this. In a later analysis, some 80 million unique TCR beta chains were counted across the 690 or so repertoires, and roughly 11 million of these chains were shared by at least two donors. Raw reads were error-corrected and collapsed into unique sequences with a nearest-neighbor algorithm that merged closely related sequences to remove PCR and sequencing errors. V, D and J gene segments were assigned by aligning CDR3 sequences to IMGT reference sequences. For a sequence to be retained, at least a six-nucleotide match to both a V gene segment and a J gene segment was required. Rearrangements were classified as productive when the CDR3 lacked stop codons and remained in frame with V and J, and all other rearrangements were classified as non-productive. CDR3 was defined according to IMGT convention as the region running from the second conserved V-encoded cysteine to the conserved J-encoded phenylalanine. The earlier analysis of 587 of the donors excluded sequences that lacked an unambiguous match to a single V gene segment. In an earlier analysis of several hundred of the donors, a V segment was called functional when productive rearrangements were above 56.7%, and segregating when the standard deviation between donors exceeded 5%. A statistical classification framework was built to diagnose cytomegalovirus status from the catalog of TCR beta chain sequences. V and J gene assignment, in a later analysis, came from comparing TCR nucleotide sequences with IMGT/GENE-DB human TR gene sequences. In a later analysis, CDR3 sequences and most-parsimonious VDJ recombination scenarios were assigned using the TCRdist pipeline. In a later analysis, each TCR beta chain was defined by its CDR3 amino acid sequence together with its V-gene family, and reads lacking a unique V-gene family were excluded. In a later analysis, 550 to 650 highly shared, low-generation-probability nucleotide sequences were removed to address suspected cross-contamination and a sequencing artifact. For each public chain, a later analysis derived a clonal expansion index from normalized ranks of inferred template counts within each repertoire. Generation probabilities in a later analysis came from a VDJ recombination model fitted to out-of-frame rearrangements, and those results were checked against IGoR. Hypergeometric tests were used in a later analysis to score TCR-TCR, TCR-HLA and TCR-CMV co-occurrence, with a repertoire-size bias correction applied to the TCR pairs. False discovery rates were estimated in a later analysis by permuting HLA or CMV assignments 20 times. In a later analysis, co-occurring TCRs were grouped using DBSCAN, with TCRdist sequence similarity added in when clustering inside HLA-allele-positive subsets. Repertoires with fewer than 30,000 or more than 120,000 public chains were left out of co-occurrence clustering, as were roughly five repertoires with anomalous nucleotide sharing. What TCRdb holds here is the immuneACCESS table cut down to in-frame rearrangements. Part of the clones is not present; checked against another copy, under half of the missing clones reflect an unresolved V gene, and the others are unexplained. Clonal size and the V and J genes are those of that table, whereas D and trimming came from the DNA. The sample's records list some 75,000 clones. The ten largest clones represent roughly 0.9% of the sample.

CDR1 and CDR2 are read off the germline V gene as MGHRA and YSYEKL. The CDR3 goes from the cysteine to the phenylalanine over 17 residues. CDR3 DNA is the only sequence kept; it has 51 bases, read in frame from the first base. At the junction V is shortened by 2 bases and J by 2 bases; bases outside the gene matches: 4. Comment on this clone: The antigen it recognizes is unknown.

Sequencing input: PBMCs. This sequence originates from a boy aged 10-17 years in good health and CMV-seronegative. The rearranged chain carries TRBV4-1 and TRBJ2-3, and TRBD2 aligns with 13 junction nucleotides. CDR3 region: CASSQKGLAGNTDTQYF. The DNA sequence follows: TGCGCCAGCAGCCAAAAGGGACTAGCGGGAAACACAGATACGCAGTATTTT.